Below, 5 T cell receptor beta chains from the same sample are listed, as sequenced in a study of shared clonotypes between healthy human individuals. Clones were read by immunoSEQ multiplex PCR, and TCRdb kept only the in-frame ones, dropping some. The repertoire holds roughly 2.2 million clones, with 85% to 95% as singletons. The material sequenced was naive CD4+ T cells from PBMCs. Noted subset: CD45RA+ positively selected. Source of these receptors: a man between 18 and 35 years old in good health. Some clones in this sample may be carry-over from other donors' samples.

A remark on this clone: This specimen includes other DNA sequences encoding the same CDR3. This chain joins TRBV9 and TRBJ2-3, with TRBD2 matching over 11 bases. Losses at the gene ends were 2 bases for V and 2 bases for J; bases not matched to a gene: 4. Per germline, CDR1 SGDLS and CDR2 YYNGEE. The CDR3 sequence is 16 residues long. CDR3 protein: CASSVGTSGYTDTQYF. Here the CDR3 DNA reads TGTGCCAGCAGCGTTGGGACTAGCGGTTACACAGATACGCAGTATTTT.

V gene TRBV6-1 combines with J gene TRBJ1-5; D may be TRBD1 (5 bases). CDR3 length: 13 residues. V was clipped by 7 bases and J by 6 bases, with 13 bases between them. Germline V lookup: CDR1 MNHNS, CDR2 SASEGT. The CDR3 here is CASTIEGRQPQHF. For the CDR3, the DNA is TGTGCCAGCACCATAGAGGGGCGTCAGCCCCAGCATTTT.

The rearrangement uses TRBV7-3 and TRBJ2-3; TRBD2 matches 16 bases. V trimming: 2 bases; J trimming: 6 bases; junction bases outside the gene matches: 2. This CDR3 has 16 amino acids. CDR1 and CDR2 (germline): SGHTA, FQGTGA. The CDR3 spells CASSLAGLAGGDTQYF. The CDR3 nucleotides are TGTGCCAGCAGCTTAGCGGGACTAGCGGGAGGGGATACGCAGTATTTT.

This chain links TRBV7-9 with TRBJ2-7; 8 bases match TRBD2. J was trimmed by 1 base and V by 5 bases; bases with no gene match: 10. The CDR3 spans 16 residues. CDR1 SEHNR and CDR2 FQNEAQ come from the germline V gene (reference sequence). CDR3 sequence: CASSLLVTSVSYEQYF. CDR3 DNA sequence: TGTGCCAGCAGCCTCCTGGTGACTAGCGTTTCCTACGAGCAGTACTTC.

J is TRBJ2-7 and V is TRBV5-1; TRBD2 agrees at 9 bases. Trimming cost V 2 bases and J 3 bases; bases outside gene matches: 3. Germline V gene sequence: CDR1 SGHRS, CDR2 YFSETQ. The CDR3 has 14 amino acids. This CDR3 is CASSFASGNYEQYF. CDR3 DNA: TGCGCCAGCAGCTTCGCTAGCGGGAACTACGAGCAGTACTTC.